The clone carrying this T cell receptor beta chain was detected only once. This entry belongs to a study of cytomegalovirus exposure and HLA in healthy donors. The donors were part of the validation cohort, which consisted of under 150 subjects and was separate from the first cohort of 600 to 850 subjects. The protocol was immunoSEQ multiplex PCR, while the TCRdb copy is restricted to in-frame clones and leaves out a portion. Seen here are under 150,000 clones, around nine tenths observed once, and the top ten hold around 10%. The source material was PBMCs. The clonotype was recovered from a man between 18 and 29 years old in good health and CMV-seropositive.

CDR3 DNA: TGTGCCAGCAGCTTCTCGGGACTAGCGACGAACATTCAGTACTTC. This gives the protein CASSFSGLATNIQYF. The genes are TRBV5-6 and TRBJ2-4; 10 bases fit TRBD2. The CDR3 is 15 residues long. Trimming took 2 bases from V and 7 from J; bases not matched to a gene: 6. The germline CDR1 and CDR2 sequences are SGHDT and YYEEEE.